The source of this TCR beta chain is a study of technical replicates of blood from a handful of donors. Data came from immunoSEQ multiplex PCR; TCRdb stores just in-frame clones and leaves some out. Among tens of thousands of clones listed, 75% to 90% were seen once. This CDR3 region has 16 residues. The germline V gene encodes CDR1 LNHDA and CDR2 SQIVND (reference sequence). The V end was cut by 5 bases, the J end by 3 bases, with 18 bases between. This clone was detected only a few times. The TCR sequence derives from a human donor in good health. Some clones in this sample may be carry-over from other donors' samples. Sequences were obtained from PBMCs. The rearrangement links TRBV19 to TRBJ2-3; the D gene is possibly TRBD1 (6 bases). CDR3 sequence reads: CASSSPRGHETDTQYF. Written as DNA, the CDR3 is TGTGCCAGTAGTTCTCCCAGGGGCCATGAGACAGATACGCAGTATTTT.